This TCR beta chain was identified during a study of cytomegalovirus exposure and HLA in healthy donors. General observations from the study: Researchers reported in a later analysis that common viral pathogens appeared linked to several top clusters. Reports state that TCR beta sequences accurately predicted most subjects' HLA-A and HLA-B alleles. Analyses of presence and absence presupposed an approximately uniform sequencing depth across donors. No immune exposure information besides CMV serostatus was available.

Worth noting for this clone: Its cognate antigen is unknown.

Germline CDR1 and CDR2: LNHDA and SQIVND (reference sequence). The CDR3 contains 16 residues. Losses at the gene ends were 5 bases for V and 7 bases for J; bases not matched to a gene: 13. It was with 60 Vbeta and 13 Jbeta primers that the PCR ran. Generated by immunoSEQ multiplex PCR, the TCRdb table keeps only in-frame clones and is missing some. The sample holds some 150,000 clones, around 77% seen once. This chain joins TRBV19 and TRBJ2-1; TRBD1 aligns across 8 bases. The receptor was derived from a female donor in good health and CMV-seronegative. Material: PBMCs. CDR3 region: CASSPRRGTGENEQFF. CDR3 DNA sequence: TGTGCCAGTAGTCCCCGGAGGGGGACAGGCGAAAATGAGCAGTTCTTC.